This T cell receptor (beta chain) was identified during a study of post-analysis software for immune sequencing data. General study findings and limits: The study found TRBV5-6, TRBV5-1 and TRBV20-1 among about 5 TRBV segments more frequent in patients than controls.

This CDR3 is 18 amino acids long. Germline CDR1 and CDR2: SGHRS and YFSETQ. V gave up 2 bases and J gave up 2 bases, with 19 bases separating them. The TCR beta cDNA libraries carried unique molecular identifiers. TCRdb processed the PCR reads anew with MiXCR; each CDR3 protein has one entry. The repertoire consists of roughly 730,000 distinct CDR3 sequences, with roughly 30% occurring once and the leading ten covering under 0.7%. To note about this clonotype: The antigen is not known.

V and J are TRBV5-1 and TRBJ2-2; D is undetermined. The TCR sequence derives from a girl under 18 with multiple sclerosis. Sequencing input: blood. The CDR3 loop reads CASSFDGSFYLNTGELFF. The CDR3, as DNA: TGCGCCAGCAGCTTTGACGGCAGCTTCTACCTTAACACCGGGGAGCTGTTTTTT.